These 10 T cell receptor beta chains were sequenced from one sample in a study of T-cell memory formation after mild COVID-19. TCRdb used MiXCR to reprocess the 5' RACE reads, holding one entry per CDR3 protein. The sample holds over 55,000 distinct CDR3 sequences, about 12% seen once. Sequencing used PBMCs or a T cell subset sorted from them (not recorded which). The receptors stem from a man younger than 35 who had mild COVID-19 (a few samples of this study predate the infection). Cell type and time point are not known.

This clonotype has a handful of counts. The rearrangement links TRBV11-2 to TRBJ2-3, with 13 bases matching TRBD2. J gave up 5 bases and V 1 base, and 0 bases lay outside the gene matches. CDR1 is SGHAT and CDR2 is FQNNGV in the germline V gene. The CDR3 runs to 15 residues. CDR3 amino acids: CASSLGTSGGDTQYF. The CDR3 bases are TGTGCCAGCAGCTTAGGGACTAGCGGGGGAGATACGCAGTATTTT.

The chain has TRBV6-2 or TRBV6-3 and TRBJ2-6, with D possibly TRBD1 on 5 matching bases. The CDR3 loop spans 17 amino acids. Trimming removed 0 bases from V and 0 bases from J, with 9 bases in between. Germline-derived CDR1 and CDR2 are MNHEY and SVGEGT. The CDR3 loop is CASSYSIGASGANVLTF. The CDR3 nucleotides are TGTGCCAGCAGTTACTCGATTGGGGCCTCTGGGGCCAACGTCCTGACTTTC.

The chain carries TRBV7-9 and TRBJ2-1, with TRBD1 as a possible D gene (6 bases). CDR3 size: 15 residues. Trimming removed 3 bases at V and 5 bases at J, with 14 bases between. The V gene's germline CDR1 is SEHNR and CDR2 FQNEAQ (reference sequence). CDR3 in DNA: TGTGCCAGCAGCTTTGTGGGGGCCGGGGACAATGAGCAGTTCTTC. It codes for CASSFVGAGDNEQFF.

This clonotype has just a few counts. The chain has TRBV18 and TRBJ2-3; D is perhaps TRBD1 or TRBD2 (5 bases each). CDR1 is KGHSH, CDR2 LQKENI, per germline. The CDR3 totals 15 residues. V lost 6 bases, J lost 1 base, and 14 bases lay in between. The CDR3 region is CASSFLGEGTDTQYF. CDR3 DNA: TGTGCCAGCTCGTTCCTGGGGGAAGGCACAGATACGCAGTATTTT.

The chain is built from TRBV7-2 and TRBJ2-5; TRBD2 matches 10 bases. The CDR3 loop spans 15 amino acids. Losses at the gene ends were 6 bases for V and 7 bases for J; bases not matched to a gene: 11. The germline gives CDR1 SGHTA, CDR2 FQGNSA. The CDR3 region has the DNA TGTGCCAGCAGTTCTACTAGCGGGGAGCGGTGGACCCAGTACTTC. Translating it yields CASSSTSGERWTQYF.

At least ten counts were recorded for this clonotype. The V and J genes are TRBV7-9 and TRBJ2-7; no clear D gene. The V gene lost 1 base and the J gene lost 0 bases, with 7 bases spanning the gap. Germline values: CDR1 SEHNR, CDR2 FQNEAQ (reference sequence). This CDR3 has 14 amino acids. The CDR3 DNA follows: TGTGCCAGCAGCTTAGGTGGGTTCTCCTACGAGCAGTACTTC. It translates to CASSLGGFSYEQYF.

The chain couples TRBV20-1 to TRBJ1-1; D not resolved. The CDR3 extends over 14 amino acids. V was trimmed by 3 bases and J by 1 base, leaving 12 bases between them. Germline CDR1 reads DFQATT; CDR2 reads SNEGSKA (reference sequence). DNA for the CDR3: TGCAGTGCTAGTATGGACGGAACGAACACTGAAGCTTTCTTT. Its protein is CSASMDGTNTEAFF.

The CDR3 region has the DNA TGTGCCACCAGCGCGATTGCGGGCCGGGAGACCCAGTACTTC. Translating it yields CATSAIAGRETQYF. The chain joins TRBV15 to TRBJ2-5; TRBD2 might be the D (5 bases). Trimming took 5 bases from V and 5 from J, leaving 15 bases between them. Germline loops: CDR1 LNHNV, CDR2 YYDKDF (reference sequence). The length of the CDR3 is 14 residues.

This chain connects TRBV18 to TRBJ1-1, with 7 bases aligning to TRBD1. Germline V CDR1 and CDR2: KGHSH, LQKENI. After removal of 4 bases from V and 10 bases from J, the junction contained 9 bases not matched to a gene. There are 13 residues in the CDR3. CDR3 amino acids: CASSRDSQGGAFF. In nucleotides, the CDR3 is TGTGCCAGCTCACGGGACAGCCAAGGGGGAGCTTTCTTT.

This clonotype was seen ten or more times. The chain uses TRBV5-6 and TRBJ2-5, with D unclear. This CDR3 comprises 13 residues. Germline-derived CDR1 and CDR2 are SGHDT and YYEEEE. Deletions cut 1 base from V and 3 bases from J, with 7 bases between. DNA of the CDR3: TGTGCCAGCAGCTTGTTACTCGAAGAGACCCAGTACTTC. Translation gives CASSLLLEETQYF. The entire variable domain, with the rest obtained from reference TRBV5-6 and TRBJ2-5, is as follows: DAGVTQSPTHLIKTRGQQVTLRCSPKSGHDTVSWYQQALGQGPQFIFQYYEEEERQRGNFPDRFSGHQFPNYSSELNVNALLLGDSALYLCASSLLLEETQYFGPGTRLLVL.